This T cell receptor (beta chain) was retrieved from a study of regulatory T cells in long-lasting Graves disease. Study information: Duration of antithyroid drug therapy among newly diagnosed Graves' patients was under 3 months.

This clonotype was counted a few times. Its antigen is undetermined. Arm-PCR of CDR3 regions and iRepertoire HTBI primers were the basis on which TCR beta libraries were built. A single record per CDR3 protein comes from TCRdb applying MiXCR to the multiplex PCR reads. The sample shows 540,000 or so distinct CDR3 sequences, about 13% of them seen only once. The CDR3 consists of 14 residues. The germline gives CDR1 WNHNN, CDR2 SYGVQD (reference sequence). Unmatched junction bases numbered 5, after V lost 10 bases and J lost 0 bases. Time point defined: newly diagnosed GD, antithyroid drugs for less than 3 months. After RNA was extracted from PBMCs, the TCR library was made from it. Overall study findings and caveats: Comparison showed that persistent patients shared more public clonotypes (under 3,000) than new patients (about 880).

The data also belong to a second study, concerning T cells in Graves' hyperthyroidism and ophthalmopathy. That work adds: Absence of ophthalmopathy progression within 18 months defined stable Graves' hyperthyroidism. Clonotypes that were expanded in thyroid above 0.001 mostly appeared in blood too.

The specimen comprised peripheral blood mononuclear cells (PBMCs), sampled at new diagnosis, from a patient treated with antithyroid drugs. The TCR was taken from a man aged 30 to 45 with Graves disease. The V call is TRBV10-1, the J call TRBJ1-5; 8 nucleotides line up with TRBD1. The CDR3 reads CAIQTGDSNQPQHF. CDR3 in DNA: TGCGCCATCCAGACAGGGGATAGCAATCAGCCCCAGCATTTT.